A single sample gave rise to the 18 T cell receptor beta chains below, sequenced in a study of blood T cells in healthy people across ages. For the second PCR, which ran for roughly 7 to 11 cycles, a sample-barcoded 5' primer and a J-beta primer mix were used. TCRdb re-derived calls from the 5' RACE reads in MiXCR, one entry per CDR3 protein. The data hold 1.5 million to 2 million distinct CDR3 sequences, with just under 50% observed a single time. The sequencing input was blood. These receptors all come from a woman in her thirties or forties in good health.

This clonotype was observed a few times. The chain couples TRBV9 to TRBJ2-5, with 7 nucleotides matching TRBD1. The CDR3 contains 14 residues. Germline-derived CDR1 and CDR2 are SGDLS and YYNGEE. Trimming took 4 bases from V and 5 from J; bases not matched to a gene: 8. The chain's CDR3 is CASSRDRDAETQYF. CDR3 bases: TGTGCCAGCAGCCGGGACAGAGACGCGGAGACCCAGTACTTC.

This clonotype occurred a few times. This chain uses TRBV14 with TRBJ2-1; 11 bases map to TRBD1. Germline CDR1 reads SGHDN; CDR2 reads FVKESK. The V gene end was trimmed by 1 base and the J gene end by 3 bases; junction bases not matched to a gene: 5. The CDR3 covers 17 residues. CDR3 protein: CASSQVSGQGDYNEQFF. In nucleotides, the CDR3 is TGTGCCAGCAGCCAAGTCTCGGGACAGGGGGACTACAATGAGCAGTTCTTC. Full variable domain (outside the CDR3, taken from reference TRBV14 and TRBJ2-1): EAGVTQFPSHSVIEKGQTVTLRCDPISGHDNLYWYRRVMGKEIKFLLHFVKESKQDESGMPNNRFLAERTGGTYSTLKVQPAELEDSGVYFCASSQVSGQGDYNEQFFGPGTRLTVL.

This clonotype was seen a single time. The rearrangement links TRBV25-1 to TRBJ1-1; possibly TRBD1 for D (6 bases). Deletions cut 2 bases from V and 8 bases from J, with 12 bases between. This CDR3 is 13 amino acids long. Germline V CDR1 and CDR2: MGHDK, SYGVNS. This chain's CDR3 is CASSEKGEWEAFF. The CDR3 DNA follows: TGTGCCAGCAGTGAAAAGGGGGAGTGGGAAGCTTTCTTT.

This clonotype was detected a few times. The chain joins TRBV10-3 to TRBJ2-3, with 10 bases identical to TRBD1. The junction had 5 bases not matched to a gene; V was cut back by 3 bases and J by 2 bases. The V gene's germline CDR1 is ENHRY and CDR2 SYGVKD. This CDR3 contains 16 residues. The CDR3 DNA reads as TGTGCCATCAGTGACCCGGGACAGGGGTTCACAGATACGCAGTATTTT. Amino acids: CAISDPGQGFTDTQYF.

V and J are TRBV11-2 and TRBJ2-3, with D unresolved. Trimming stripped 3 bases from V and 6 bases from J, with 10 bases between. The length of the CDR3 is 13 residues. Germline lookup yields CDR1 SGHAT and CDR2 FQNNGV. The CDR3 DNA follows: TGTGCCAGCAGCTTTTTCGGATTGGATACGCAGTATTTT. It codes for CASSFFGLDTQYF.

This clonotype was picked up a small number of times. CDR3 sequence: CASSGGADRRHSEQYF. For the CDR3, the DNA is TGTGCCAGCAGCGGGGGGGCGGACAGGAGACACTCCGAGCAGTACTTC. The J gene is TRBJ2-7, the V gene TRBV6-2 or TRBV6-3, with a possible D match to TRBD2 (8 bases). This CDR3 is built from 16 residues. Germline lookup yields CDR1 MNHEY and CDR2 SVGEGT. Trimming took off 6 bases at V and 6 bases at J, with 24 bases between the two ends.

The chain uses TRBV12-3 or TRBV12-4 and TRBJ1-5; TRBD1 aligns across 8 bases. J was trimmed by 9 bases and V by 4 bases; bases with no gene match: 11. The CDR3 is 15 amino acids. CDR3 DNA sequence: TGTGCCAGCAGTTCCCGAGGGACAGGAGATCGGCCCCAGCATTTT. Translated: CASSSRGTGDRPQHF.

The rearrangement uses TRBV5-4 and TRBJ2-1, with TRBD2 as a possible D gene (5 bases). V lost 2 bases to trimming and J lost 10 bases, with 16 bases between them. The germline V gene has CDR1 SGHNT and CDR2 YYREEE (reference sequence). The CDR3 is 14 amino acids. The CDR3 nucleotides are TGTGCCAGCAGCTTAAGGTCCTCCAGGAGGGAGCAGTTCTTC. It encodes CASSLRSSRREQFF.

This chain's CDR3 is CASSFSGRAAFSTEAFF. CDR3 bases: TGCGCCAGCAGCTTTAGTGGCAGGGCGGCCTTTAGCACTGAAGCTTTCTTT. V usage is TRBV5-1 and J usage is TRBJ1-1; D may be TRBD1 (5 bases). The germline V gene has CDR1 SGHRS and CDR2 YFSETQ. V was pared by 2 bases and J by 4 bases, with 21 bases between. This CDR3 contains 17 residues. The whole variable domain, remainder taken from reference TRBV5-1 and TRBJ1-1, is KAGVTQTPRYLIKTRGQQVTLSCSPISGHRSVSWYQQTPGQGLQFLFEYFSETQRNKGNFPGRFSGRQFSNSRSEMNVSTLELGDSALYLCASSFSGRAAFSTEAFFGQGTRLTVV.

In its sample, this clonotype was seen a few times. The chain joins TRBV29-1 to TRBJ2-1; 13 nucleotides agree with TRBD2. With V trimmed by 6 bases and J by 4 bases, 12 bases remained unmatched. The CDR3 length is 17 residues. The germline V gene has CDR1 SQVTM and CDR2 ANQGSEA. The DNA of the CDR3 is TGCAGCGTGGGGGGACTAGCGGGGAGACTTAAATACAATGAGCAGTTCTTC. This codes for CSVGGLAGRLKYNEQFF.

The chain uses TRBV12-3 or TRBV12-4 and TRBJ1-6; weak D call: TRBD1 (6 bases). Trimming removed 7 bases from V and 7 bases from J, with 17 bases in between. The CDR3 has 15 residues. DNA of the CDR3: TGTGCCAGCACCCTGCAGGGGAGGAAAAATTCACCCCTCCACTTT. It translates to CASTLQGRKNSPLHF.

This clonotype was found a few times. V usage is TRBV9 and J usage is TRBJ2-5; the match to TRBD2 covers 10 bases. This CDR3 contains 14 residues. Germline trimming cut 5 bases from V and 1 base from J; bases unmatched to any gene: 2. Germline V gene data show CDR1 as SGDLS and CDR2 as YYNGEE. The CDR3 here is CASSTSGTQETQYF. CDR3 sequence (DNA): TGTGCCAGCAGTACTAGCGGGACCCAAGAGACCCAGTACTTC.

This clonotype was counted only a few times. V gene TRBV6-5 combines with J gene TRBJ2-1, with 10 nucleotides matching TRBD1. The germline CDR1 and CDR2 sequences are MNHEY and SVGAGI. V shed 6 bases and J 7 bases; nucleotides not matched to a gene: 6. CDR3 length equals 14 residues. CDR3 sequence reads: CASRRDRGQNEQFF. Here the CDR3 DNA reads TGTGCCAGCAGACGCGACAGGGGGCAGAATGAGCAGTTCTTC.

The chain joins TRBV5-1 to TRBJ2-3; no reliable D call. Germline loops: CDR1 SGHRS, CDR2 YFSETQ. V was shortened by 4 bases and J by 4 bases, with 13 bases between the two germline ends. This CDR3 contains 14 residues. In DNA, the CDR3 is TGCGCCAGCAGCATAAGGTCGACTGCAGATACGCAGTATTTT. Amino acids: CASSIRSTADTQYF.

This clonotype has more than one count but fewer than ten. CDR3 sequence: CASSHRGRSTDTQYF. The CDR3 DNA follows: TGTGCCAGCAGTCACAGGGGGCGTAGCACAGATACGCAGTATTTT. The V and J genes are TRBV12-3 or TRBV12-4 and TRBJ2-3; 9 bases line up with TRBD1. The CDR3 is 15 amino acids. V dropped 5 bases and J dropped 0; count of bases not matched to a gene: 3.

CDR3 sequence reads: CASSLVGQPHGYTF. The CDR3 DNA is TGTGCCAGCAGCTTGGTCGGACAGCCCCATGGCTACACCTTC. This chain connects TRBV7-9 to TRBJ1-2; possible D gene TRBD1, 6 bases. Trimming removed 3 bases from V and 6 bases from J, with 14 bases in between. CDR1 is SEHNR and CDR2 is FQNEAQ in the germline V gene (reference sequence). CDR3 size: 14 residues. Looking up the rest from reference TRBV7-9 and TRBJ1-2 gives the full variable domain: DTGVSQNPRHKITKRGQNVTFRCDPISEHNRLYWYRQTLGQGPEFLTYFQNEAQLEKSRLLSDRFSAERPKGSFSTLEIQRTEQGDSAMYLCASSLVGQPHGYTFGSGTRLTVV.

This clonotype has more than one count but fewer than ten. The CDR3 here is CASSHSWVSGEQYF. The DNA of the CDR3 is TGTGCCAGCAGCCATTCTTGGGTTTCAGGCGAGCAGTACTTC. This chain uses TRBV6-6 with TRBJ2-4; no definite D call. The end of the DNA aligns better with TRBJ2-7, so the J call may be wrong. Germline values: CDR1 MNHNY, CDR2 SVGAGI (reference sequence). This CDR3 contains 14 residues.

In its sample, this clonotype was seen a few times. This chain joins TRBV5-1 and TRBJ2-1; D is possibly TRBD2 (8 bases). Germline CDR1 and CDR2: SGHRS and YFSETQ. CDR3 size: 16 residues. V was pared by 5 bases and J by 0 bases, with 15 bases between. CDR3 DNA: TGCGCCAGCAGTCGGGGGGGGACAGTCTCCTACAATGAGCAGTTCTTC. Encoded protein: CASSRGGTVSYNEQFF.